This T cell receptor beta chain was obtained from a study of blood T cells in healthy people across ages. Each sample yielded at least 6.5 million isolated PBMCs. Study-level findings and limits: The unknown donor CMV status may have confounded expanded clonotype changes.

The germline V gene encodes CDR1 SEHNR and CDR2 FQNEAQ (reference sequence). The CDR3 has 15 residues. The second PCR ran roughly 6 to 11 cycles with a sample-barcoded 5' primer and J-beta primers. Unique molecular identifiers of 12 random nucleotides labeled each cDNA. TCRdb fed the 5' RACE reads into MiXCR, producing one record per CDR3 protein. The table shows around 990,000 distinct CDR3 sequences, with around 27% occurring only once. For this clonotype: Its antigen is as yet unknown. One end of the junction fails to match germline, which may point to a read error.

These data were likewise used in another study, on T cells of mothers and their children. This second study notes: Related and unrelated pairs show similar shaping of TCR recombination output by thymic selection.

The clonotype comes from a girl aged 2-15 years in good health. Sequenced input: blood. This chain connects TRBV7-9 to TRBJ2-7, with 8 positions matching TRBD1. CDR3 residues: CATSSGTGGNYEQYF. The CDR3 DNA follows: TGTGCCACCAGCTCCGGGACAGGTGGGAACTACGAGCAGTACTTC.